One and the same sample provided the 20 T cell receptor beta chains below, sequenced in a study of blood T cell repertoires in COVID-19. Clones were read by immunoSEQ multiplex PCR, and TCRdb kept only the in-frame ones, dropping some. The profile shows almost 300,000 clones, just under 90% of them singletons. Sequenced sample: peripheral blood. The receptors stem from a woman aged 30 to 39 with COVID-19, enrolled during active disease.

CDR3 residues: CASSPNTGGDVAYGYTF. CDR3 coding DNA: TGTGCCAGCAGTCCCAACACAGGGGGCGATGTGGCCTATGGCTACACCTTC. This chain connects TRBV27 to TRBJ1-2; 9 nucleotides agree with TRBD1. This CDR3 is built from 17 residues. The V segment lost 5 bases and the J segment 4 bases; nucleotides outside the gene matches: 14. Germline V gene data show CDR1 as MNHEY and CDR2 as SMNVEV (reference sequence).

The rearrangement joins TRBV3-1 (or the pseudogene TRBV3-2) to TRBJ1-1; D is possibly TRBD1 (5 bases). The CDR3 spans 15 residues. V lost 5 bases and J lost 0, with 13 bases in between. Looked up from germline, CDR1 is LGHDT and CDR2 is YNNKEL (reference sequence). The DNA for the CDR3 is TGTGCCAGCAGCTATCAGGGTCTACTGAACACTGAAGCTTTCTTT. This encodes CASSYQGLLNTEAFF.

The gene calls are TRBV9 and TRBJ1-2, with 7 bases lining up with TRBD1. Germline V gene lookup returns CDR1 SGDLS and CDR2 YYNGEE. V gave up 0 bases and J gave up 5 bases; unmatched junction bases: 4. The CDR3 has 14 amino acids. The DNA of the CDR3 is TGTGCCAGCAGCGTAGGGGACAGCCCTTATGGCTACACCTTC. Protein: CASSVGDSPYGYTF.

The rearrangement links TRBV10-1 to TRBJ2-1; 9 nucleotides match TRBD2. Germline V gene sequence: CDR1 WNHNN, CDR2 SYGVQD (reference sequence). After removal of 5 bases from V and 7 bases from J, the junction contained 3 bases not matched to a gene. The CDR3 covers 13 residues. The CDR3 reads CASSSGGRNEQFF. The CDR3 DNA reads TGCGCCAGCAGTAGCGGGGGGAGGAATGAGCAGTTCTTC.

The chain has TRBV2 and TRBJ1-1; possible D gene TRBD1, 6 bases. This CDR3 is built from 11 residues. The germline V gene encodes CDR1 SNHLY and CDR2 FYNNEI. The V gene lost 11 bases and the J gene lost 5 bases, with 12 bases spanning the gap. The CDR3 DNA reads as TGTGCCGATGCCCAGGGGACTGAAGCTTTCTTT. It encodes CADAQGTEAFF.

The chain has TRBV11-2 and TRBJ2-6; D is ambiguous. CDR1 SGHAT and CDR2 FQNNGV come from the germline V gene. The V end was cut by 9 bases, the J end by 0 bases, with 6 bases between. The length of the CDR3 is 13 residues. The CDR3 loop reads CASSPSGANVLTF. The CDR3 nucleotides are TGTGCCAGTAGTCCCTCTGGGGCCAACGTCCTGACTTTC.

The rearrangement links TRBV7-6 to TRBJ2-7, with 10 bases lining up with TRBD1. After removal of 6 bases from V and 4 bases from J, the junction contained 9 bases not matched to a gene. Germline V gives CDR1 SGHVS, CDR2 FNYEAQ. The CDR3 extends over 15 amino acids. Written as DNA, the CDR3 is TGTGCCAGCAGTTTAACCGGGACAGGGGTATACGAGCAGTACTTC. Translation: CASSLTGTGVYEQYF.

The chain uses TRBV4-1 and TRBJ1-2; D not resolved. CDR3 length: 14 residues. Trimming stripped 6 bases from V and 2 bases from J, with 13 bases between. CDR1 and CDR2 from the germline V gene are MGHRA and YSYEKL. The CDR3 sequence: CASRPLGSNYGYTF. CDR3 nucleotides: TGCGCCAGCAGACCCTTGGGCAGCAACTATGGCTACACCTTC.

The rearrangement joins TRBV19 to TRBJ1-5; possible D gene TRBD1, 5 bases. CDR1 and CDR2 from the germline V gene are LNHDA and SQIVND (reference sequence). CDR3 size: 17 residues. With 3 bases removed from V and 3 bases from J, the gap between germline ends came to 18 bases. In DNA form, the CDR3 reads TGTGCCAGTAGTATGCCCACGGGACTTGCATTCAATCAGCCCCAGCATTTT. It translates to CASSMPTGLAFNQPQHF.

This clone appeared once. This chain uses TRBV19 with TRBJ2-1; 7 bases agree with TRBD1. The CDR3 is 18 residues long. CDR1 LNHDA and CDR2 SQIVND come from the germline V gene (reference sequence). V shed 5 bases, J shed 5 bases, and the junction held 18 bases outside the gene matches. The CDR3 sequence: CASSALIETGWMDNEQFF. CDR3 coding DNA: TGTGCCAGTAGTGCGCTAATTGAGACAGGGTGGATGGACAATGAGCAGTTCTTC.

This clone was picked up one time. The chain links TRBV7-9 to TRBJ2-2; no reliable D call. This CDR3 comprises 11 residues. V shed 8 bases and J shed 3 bases, with 4 bases lying between them. CDR1 is SEHNR and CDR2 is FQNEAQ in the germline V gene (reference sequence). The CDR3, as DNA: TGTGCCAGCTCCTACACCGGGGAGCTGTTTTTT. Its translation is CASSYTGELFF.

V is TRBV3-1 (or the pseudogene TRBV3-2) and J is TRBJ2-5; TRBD2 agrees at 7 bases. The length of the CDR3 is 14 residues. J lost 4 bases, V lost 1 base, and 3 bases had no gene match. CDR1 and CDR2 (germline): LGHDT, YNNKEL (reference sequence). The CDR3 DNA reads TGTGCCAGCAGCCAAGGGACTAGAGGAGAGACCCAGTACTTC. Protein sequence: CASSQGTRGETQYF.

The chain recombines TRBV7-7 with TRBJ1-4; D may be TRBD1 (6 bases). The germline CDR1 and CDR2 sequences are SSHAT and FNYEAQ (reference sequence). The CDR3 loop spans 13 amino acids. The germline V and J ends were trimmed by 8 bases and 5 bases, with 12 bases remaining between them. CDR3 DNA: TGTGCCAGCGCGGCAGGGGTAAATGAAAAACTGTTTTTT. The encoded protein is CASAAGVNEKLFF.

The chain combines TRBV19 with TRBJ2-1; 7 bases align to TRBD2. The CDR3 runs 13 residues. Trimming at V came to 7 bases and at J to 3 bases, leaving 3 bases not matched to a gene. Germline CDR1 and CDR2: LNHDA and SQIVND (reference sequence). The CDR3 spells CASMGGGYNEQFF. In DNA form, the CDR3 reads TGTGCCAGTATGGGGGGGGGCTACAATGAGCAGTTCTTC.

This clone was picked up a small number of times. For the CDR3, the DNA is TGCGCCAGCAGCTTGGCCAGGGAGGTCTCCTACGAGCAGTACTTC. The encoded protein is CASSLAREVSYEQYF. The J gene is TRBJ2-7, the V gene TRBV5-1; D possibly corresponds to TRBD2 (6 bases). There are 15 residues in the CDR3. CDR1 SGHRS and CDR2 YFSETQ come from the germline V gene. V gave up 0 bases and J gave up 0 bases, with 10 bases separating them.

This clone was observed once. The chain carries TRBV11-2 and TRBJ1-2; the D is unclear. The germline V gene encodes CDR1 SGHAT and CDR2 FQNNGV. CDR3 size: 15 residues. With 5 bases removed from V and 4 bases from J, the gap between germline ends came to 17 bases. CDR3 sequence (DNA): TGTGCCAGCAGCGTGTTGGGCCGGGGATCCTATGGCTACACCTTC. Its protein is CASSVLGRGSYGYTF. Filled out from reference TRBV11-2 and TRBJ1-2, the complete variable domain reads EAGVAQSPRYKIIEKRQSVAFWCNPISGHATLYWYQQILGQGPKLLIQFQNNGVVDDSQLPKDRFSAERLKGVDSTLKIQPAKLEDSAVYLCASSVLGRGSYGYTFGSGTRLTVV.

The chain carries TRBV19 and TRBJ2-3; D remains ambiguous. Germline loops: CDR1 LNHDA, CDR2 SQIVND (reference sequence). The CDR3 covers 13 residues. Trimming pared 7 bases from V and 6 bases from J, leaving 14 bases between. CDR3 nucleotide sequence: TGTGCCAGTACCCGAAAAGCCGGTGATACGCAGTATTTT. This sequence encodes CASTRKAGDTQYF. Complete variable domain (other parts from reference TRBV19 and TRBJ2-3): DGGITQSPKYLFRKEGQNVTLSCEQNLNHDAMYWYRQDPGQGLRLIYYSQIVNDFQKGDIAEGYSVSREKKESFPLTVTSAQKNPTAFYLCASTRKAGDTQYFGPGTRLTVL.

The J gene is TRBJ2-7, the V gene TRBV12-3 or TRBV12-4, with TRBD1 as a possible D gene (6 bases). The CDR3 runs 13 residues. V gave up 6 bases and J gave up 6 bases, with 15 bases separating them. CDR3 amino acids: CASRFTGLAEQYF. The CDR3 DNA sequence: TGTGCCAGCAGATTTACAGGGTTGGCCGAGCAGTACTTC.

V usage is TRBV28 and J usage is TRBJ1-6, with D possibly TRBD1 on 5 matching bases. The CDR3 has 12 amino acids. V lost 11 bases and J 8 bases, leaving 13 bases between the germline ends. Germline V gives CDR1 MDHEN, CDR2 SYDVKM. The CDR3 sequence is CACGGGDSPLHF. In DNA, the CDR3 is TGTGCCTGCGGGGGGGGTGATTCACCCCTCCACTTT.

This chain joins TRBV5-1 and TRBJ2-1, with 11 bases fitting TRBD2. Germline assignment: CDR1 SGHRS and CDR2 YFSETQ. V was clipped by 4 bases and J by 4 bases; unmatched bases: 4. This CDR3 is built from 15 residues. In DNA form, the CDR3 reads TGCGCCAGCAGCATTAGCGGGGGGGTGTACAATGAGCAGTTCTTC. Translated: CASSISGGVYNEQFF. Combining the CDR3 with reference TRBV5-1 and TRBJ2-1 gives the whole variable domain KAGVTQTPRYLIKTRGQQVTLSCSPISGHRSVSWYQQTPGQGLQFLFEYFSETQRNKGNFPGRFSGRQFSNSRSEMNVSTLELGDSALYLCASSISGGVYNEQFFGPGTRLTVL.